The subject of this entry is one TCR beta chain. The target antigen is unknown. The sample comes from a study of shared clonotypes between healthy human individuals. Notes on the study in general: Investigators expected sequencing depth to affect clonotype sharing among donors.

The CDR3 loop spans 13 amino acids. The germline gives CDR1 ENHRY, CDR2 SYGVKD. V dropped 8 bases and J dropped 3; count of bases not matched to a gene: 3. Profiling relied on immunoSEQ multiplex PCR, and the TCRdb table lists in-frame clones only, not all of them. The sample has a few million clones; 90% to 95% are singletons. Sequenced sample: naive CD4+ T cells sorted from blood. Subset specified: CD45RA+ positively selected. The receptor was derived from a young man in good health. This chain joins TRBV10-3 and TRBJ2-1; 8 bases line up with TRBD2. CDR3 in amino acids: CAIWSGSYNEQFF. The CDR3 coding sequence is TGTGCCATCTGGAGCGGGAGCTACAATGAGCAGTTCTTC.